One TCR beta chain is described in this entry. Its specificity is unknown. Libraries were prepared by immunoSEQ multiplex PCR; TCRdb keeps only in-frame clonotypes and omits some of them. The sample lists about 1.1 million clones; 70% to 80% were seen once. The source of the sample is a study of shared clonotypes between healthy human individuals. The wider study: The study used three CD4 naive, three CD4 memory, two CD8 naive and one CD8 memory plate per donor. Study-wide results and limits: In several donors, around 4.5% of naive CD4 clonotypes appeared in common. Non-shared clonotypes had lower generation probabilities than those shared by all four donors.

The sample consisted of memory CD4+ T cells from PBMCs. Indicated subset: CD45RA-negative fraction. The receptor comes from a man in his late teens or twenties in good health. Some clones in this sample may be carry-over from other donors' samples.

The CDR3: CASSSTGGAIRYTF. CDR3 nucleotide sequence: TGTGCCAGCAGTTCCACAGGGGGCGCGATCCGCTACACCTTC. The V and J genes are TRBV28 and TRBJ1-2; 9 nucleotides line up with TRBD1. Germline V gene sequence: CDR1 MDHEN, CDR2 SYDVKM. V shed 4 bases, J shed 9 bases, and the junction held 9 bases outside the gene matches. CDR3 length: 14 residues.